This paragraph reports one TCR beta chain. The germline V gene has CDR1 SGHRS and CDR2 YFSETQ. J was trimmed by 6 bases and V by 2 bases; bases with no gene match: 7. The CDR3 is 15 residues long. The source of the sample is a study of blood T cell repertoires in COVID-19. Study context: The study drew acute and convalescent COVID-19 samples from the United States, Italy and Spain. Nucleic acid was either cDNA or gDNA, and it came from T cells, B-cell-depleted T cells, or PBMCs.

In the original processing: Amplification from reference gene primers served as the basis for estimated nucleated cell counts. The assay was immunoSEQ multiplex PCR, and TCRdb's table has in-frame clones only and misses some. Clone size and V and J calls were adopted from that table, with D and trimming inferred from the DNA. This table holds some 99,000 clones, around 84% found once. The chain has TRBV5-1 and TRBJ1-3, with 8 bases lining up with TRBD1. This sequence originates from a woman older than 75 with active or convalescent COVID-19. Sequencing was carried out using peripheral blood. This CDR3 reads CASSLWLDRANTIYF. The CDR3 coding sequence is TGCGCCAGCAGCTTATGGTTGGACAGGGCAAACACCATATATTTT. The full variable domain, completed using reference TRBV5-1 and TRBJ1-3, is KAGVTQTPRYLIKTRGQQVTLSCSPISGHRSVSWYQQTPGQGLQFLFEYFSETQRNKGNFPGRFSGRQFSNSRSEMNVSTLELGDSALYLCASSLWLDRANTIYFGEGSWLTVV.